Listed here is a single T cell receptor beta chain. Sequencing was performed with immunoSEQ multiplex PCR; in TCRdb, only in-frame clones are kept and a portion is missing. Among some 800,000 clones listed, 92% were seen once. The length of the CDR3 is 15 residues. The ends lost 4 bases at V and 1 base at J; junction bases unmatched: 3. The germline V gene has CDR1 SGHTS and CDR2 YDEGEE. This sample stems from a study of shared clonotypes between healthy human individuals. Naivety among CD8 cells was defined by CD45RO negativity and positive CCR7 selection, thereby excluding terminally differentiated effector memory CD45RA+ cells.

The sample consisted of naive CD8+ T cells sorted from blood. This chain uses TRBV5-8 with TRBJ2-3; 10 bases match TRBD2. The TCR comes from a man aged 25 to 45 in good health. The CDR3 DNA sequence: TGTGCCAGCAGCAAAGGACTAGCGGGCACAGATACGCAGTATTTT. As protein: CASSKGLAGTDTQYF.